Each of the 10 T cell receptor beta chains below was sequenced from the same sample in a study of T cell responses to AZD1222 COVID-19 vaccine. The assay was immunoSEQ multiplex PCR, and TCRdb's table has in-frame clones only and misses some. The sample holds about 120,000 clones, 80% to 90% seen once. This material consisted of peripheral blood, taken on day 0 of AZD1222 vaccination. All receptors come from an adult in good health.

The V and J genes are TRBV6-1 and TRBJ1-1, with unresolved D. Germline V lookup: CDR1 MNHNS, CDR2 SASEGT. The CDR3 consists of 13 residues. Trimming shortened V by 3 bases and J by 1 base, and 6 bases separated the two germline ends. The CDR3 DNA reads TGTGCCAGCAGTGACACCTGGAACACTGAAGCTTTCTTT. Amino acids: CASSDTWNTEAFF.

This chain links TRBV28 with TRBJ2-4, with D unclear. V gave up 4 bases and J gave up 1 base, with 17 bases separating them. This CDR3 is built from 17 residues. CDR1 is MDHEN and CDR2 is SYDVKM in the germline V gene. This chain's CDR3 is CASSSPPQVRAKNIQYF. DNA of the CDR3: TGTGCCAGCAGTTCTCCCCCCCAGGTCAGGGCCAAAAACATTCAGTACTTC.

Only a few counts were recorded for this clone. The chain links TRBV18 to TRBJ1-6; D uncertain. The CDR3 contains 13 residues. Trimming cost V 4 bases and J 7 bases, with 8 bases left between them. The germline CDR1 and CDR2 sequences are KGHSH and LQKENI. CDR3 sequence: CASSRSSNSPLHF. CDR3 DNA: TGTGCCAGCTCACGGAGCTCGAATTCACCCCTCCACTTT.

The chain has TRBV6-2 or TRBV6-3 and TRBJ1-3; a possible D gene is TRBD1 (5 bases). Trimming pared 5 bases from V and 4 bases from J, leaving 15 bases between. CDR1 and CDR2 from the germline V gene are MNHEY and SVGEGT. The CDR3 has 15 residues. The CDR3 protein is CASSSTGTAGNTIYF. The CDR3 region has the DNA TGTGCCAGCAGTAGTACCGGGACGGCCGGAAACACCATATATTTT.

This clone was observed a single time. The rearrangement joins TRBV6-1 to TRBJ2-1; the D gene is possibly TRBD2 (5 bases). Trimming removed 3 bases at V and 14 bases at J, with 14 bases between. Germline V gene sequence: CDR1 MNHNS, CDR2 SASEGT. CDR3 size: 12 residues. CDR3 coding DNA: TGTGCCAGCAGTGAGCCGGACCTCGGGGAGTTCTTC. The encoded protein is CASSEPDLGEFF.

The chain recombines TRBV11-3 with TRBJ2-2, with D perhaps TRBD1 (5 bases). Trimming removed 7 bases at V and 3 bases at J, with 18 bases between. The CDR3 sequence is 16 residues long. The germline V gene has CDR1 SGHNT and CDR2 YENEEA. The CDR3: CASKGFSGTYTGELFF. DNA of the CDR3: TGTGCCAGCAAGGGGTTTTCAGGTACGTACACCGGGGAGCTGTTTTTT. Supplemented by reference TRBV11-3 and TRBJ2-2, the full variable domain reads EAGVVQSPRYKIIEKKQPVAFWCNPISGHNTLYWYLQNLGQGPELLIRYENEEAVDDSQLPKDRFSAERLKGVDSTLKIQPAELGDSAVYLCASKGFSGTYTGELFFGEGSRLTVL.

The rearrangement uses TRBV14 and TRBJ1-1, with D hard to call. V lost 0 bases, J lost 7 bases, and 6 bases lay in between. The CDR3 has 12 residues. The V gene's germline CDR1 is SGHDN and CDR2 FVKESK. The chain's CDR3 is CASSQDRSEAFF. Here the CDR3 DNA reads TGTGCCAGCAGCCAAGATCGGAGTGAAGCTTTCTTT.

Only one count was recorded for this clone. This rearrangement joins TRBV27 to TRBJ1-6, with D perhaps matching TRBD1 (6 bases). Between the trimmed V and J ends, which lost 5 bases and 11 bases, there was a span of 16 bases. From germline, CDR1 is MNHEY and CDR2 SMNVEV (reference sequence). The CDR3 has 14 residues. The CDR3 loop is CASSGWGGGAPLHF. Written as DNA, the CDR3 is TGTGCCAGCAGTGGATGGGGGGGCGGCGCACCCCTCCACTTT.

This chain joins TRBV10-3 and TRBJ2-1; no clear D gene. This CDR3 contains 18 residues. Germline loops: CDR1 ENHRY, CDR2 SYGVKD. The ends were cut back, 3 bases at V and 6 bases at J, with 24 bases in the middle. CDR3 DNA sequence: TGTGCCATCAGTGACTATTTATCGAGCCAATCTCGCCTCAATGAGCAGTTCTTC. Translation gives CAISDYLSSQSRLNEQFF.

V and J are TRBV12-5 and TRBJ2-7, with 7 bases lining up with TRBD2. From germline, CDR1 is LGHNT and CDR2 FRNRAP. The V segment lost 0 bases and the J segment 0 bases; nucleotides outside the gene matches: 11. This CDR3 contains 18 residues. The CDR3 is CASGLVPPSAGTSYEQYF. In DNA, the CDR3 is TGTGCTAGTGGTTTGGTACCCCCCTCAGCGGGAACCTCCTACGAGCAGTACTTC.